This T cell receptor (beta chain) was sequenced for a study of T cell responses to AZD1222 COVID-19 vaccine. About this clone: The antigen remains undetermined.

Germline CDR1 and CDR2: PRHDT and FYEKMQ (reference sequence). Trimming cost V 5 bases and J 4 bases, with 9 bases left between them. The CDR3 is 13 residues long. Profiling relied on immunoSEQ multiplex PCR, and the TCRdb table lists in-frame clones only, not all of them. The sample yields over 150,000 clones, 80% to 95% seen once. Study conclusions and caveats: The peak T cell response came first, and repertoires were sampled only after it. Females outnumbered males among donors, who were mostly white British; clonal diversity was possibly underestimated. Just a handful of AZD1222 recipients were seropositive at baseline. Nearly half of unique spike-specific TCRs reportedly avoided B.1.351 and B.1.1.7 mutated regions.

The chain is built from TRBV13 and TRBJ1-3; D gene unclear. The sequence came from an adult who received the AZD1222 COVID-19 vaccine. Sequences were derived from peripheral blood, sampled 28 days after the second AZD1222 dose. The CDR3 region is CASSRAGGNTIYF. Here the CDR3 DNA reads TGTGCCAGCAGCCGAGCGGGCGGAAACACCATATATTTT.